The T cell receptor (beta chain) described here comes from a study of T-cell reconstitution after alpha-beta-depleted transplantation in children. Points from the study as a whole: The study reportedly traced alpha-beta T cells about two months after transplant to several hundred expanded graft clones. T-cell numbers and diversity, one year after transplant, stemmed largely from T cells that were newly produced.

Construction of the TCRbeta library involved unique molecular identifiers. Each CDR3 protein is one row after TCRdb ran MiXCR on the PCR reads. The table shows some 840,000 distinct CDR3 sequences, with roughly 15% occurring only once. V gave up 4 bases and J gave up 5 bases, with 21 bases separating them. Germline V lookup: CDR1 MGHRA, CDR2 YSYEKL. The CDR3 is 16 residues long. This clonotype came up many times. No antigen is known for it. The origin of this receptor is a male patient between 5 and 17 years old who had a stem cell transplant for acute lymphoblastic leukemia, so the T cells may come from the graft donor. Material: PBMCs, mostly from graft donor cells, obtained 360 days after TCRalphabeta/CD19-depleted stem cell transplant. The gene calls are TRBV4-1 and TRBJ2-7, with D possibly being TRBD1 or TRBD2 (8 bases each). The CDR3 bases are TGCGCCAGCAGCCGCTCTCCGGGAGGGACAGGCGACGAGCAGTACTTC. This gives the protein CASSRSPGGTGDEQYF.